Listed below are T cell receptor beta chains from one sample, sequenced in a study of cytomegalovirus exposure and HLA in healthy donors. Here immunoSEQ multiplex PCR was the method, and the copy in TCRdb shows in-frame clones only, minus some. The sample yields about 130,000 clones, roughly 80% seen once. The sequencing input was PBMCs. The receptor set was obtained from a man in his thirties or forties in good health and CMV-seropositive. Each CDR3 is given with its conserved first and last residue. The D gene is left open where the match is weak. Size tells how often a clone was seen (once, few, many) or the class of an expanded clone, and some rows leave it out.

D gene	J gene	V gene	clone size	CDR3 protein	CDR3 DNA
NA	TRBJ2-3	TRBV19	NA	CASSGLPGGGLDTQYF	TGTGCCTCTTCTGGACTACCTGGGGGGGGCCTGGATACGCAGTATTTT
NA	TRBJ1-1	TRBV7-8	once	CASSRGTTAEAFF	TGTGCCAGCAGCCGCGGGACTACGGCTGAAGCTTTCTTT
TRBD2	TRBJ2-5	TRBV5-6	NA	CASSLATSVGTQYF	TGTGCCAGCAGCCTAGCTACTAGCGTCGGGACCCAGTACTTC
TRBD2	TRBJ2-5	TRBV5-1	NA	CASSLGTSGHFGDQYF	TGCGCCAGCAGCTTAGGGACTAGCGGCCACTTTGGGGACCAGTACTTC
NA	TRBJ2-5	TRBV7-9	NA	CASSRDTLRETQYF	TGTGCCAGCAGCCGGGACACCCTGAGGGAGACCCAGTACTTC
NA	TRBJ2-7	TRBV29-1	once	CSVTKDSKQYEQYF	TGCAGCGTAACCAAGGACTCAAAGCAATACGAGCAGTACTTC
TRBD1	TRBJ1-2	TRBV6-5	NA	CASSYAGTDYGYTF	TGTGCCAGCAGTTATGCTGGGACAGACTATGGCTACACCTTC
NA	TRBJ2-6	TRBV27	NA	CASSFLPGRAGANVLTF	TGTGCCAGCAGTTTCCTCCCGGGCAGGGCTGGGGCCAACGTCCTGACTTTC
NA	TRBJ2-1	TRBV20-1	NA	CSASPEAQFF	TGCAGTGCTAGCCCCGAGGCGCAGTTCTTC
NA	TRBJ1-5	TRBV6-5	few	CASSYSGDQPQHF	TGTGCCAGCAGTTACTCCGGGGATCAGCCCCAGCATTTT
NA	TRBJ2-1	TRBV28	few	CASTSGWLYNEQFF	TGTGCCAGCACCTCCGGGTGGCTATACAATGAGCAGTTCTTC
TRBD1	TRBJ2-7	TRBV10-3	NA	CAIRPGTGGYEQYF	TGTGCCATCAGACCCGGGACAGGGGGCTACGAGCAGTACTTC
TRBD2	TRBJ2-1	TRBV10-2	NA	CASPSAPSGRSYNEQFF	TGCGCCAGCCCTTCCGCTCCTAGCGGGCGATCCTACAATGAGCAGTTCTTC
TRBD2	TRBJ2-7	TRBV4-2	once	CASSQPLAGPTPYEQYF	TGTGCCAGCAGCCAACCCCTAGCGGGCCCAACCCCCTACGAGCAGTACTTC
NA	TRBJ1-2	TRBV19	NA	CASRVGQERISNYGYTF	TGTGCCAGCCGAGTAGGTCAGGAAAGAATATCCAACTATGGCTACACCTTC
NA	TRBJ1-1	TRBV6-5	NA	CASSLQAMNTEAFF	TGTGCCAGCAGTTTACAGGCCATGAACACTGAAGCTTTCTTT
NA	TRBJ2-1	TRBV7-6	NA	CASSLEADSYNEQFF	TGTGCCAGCAGCTTAGAGGCGGATTCCTACAATGAGCAGTTCTTC
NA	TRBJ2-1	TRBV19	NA	CASSGSSYNEQFF	TGTGCCAGTAGCGGTAGCTCCTACAATGAGCAGTTCTTC
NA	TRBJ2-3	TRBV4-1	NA	CASSQDVSGSGKDTQYF	TGCGCCAGCAGCCAAGATGTAAGCGGGTCGGGGAAAGATACGCAGTATTTT
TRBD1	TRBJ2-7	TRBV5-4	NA	CASSGDRAQQYF	TGTGCCAGCAGCGGAGACAGGGCGCAGCAGTACTTC
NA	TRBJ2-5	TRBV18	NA	CASSPFNGGSQETQYF	TGTGCCAGCTCACCCTTTAACGGGGGATCACAAGAGACCCAGTACTTC
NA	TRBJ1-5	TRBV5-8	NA	CASITRVAQPQHF	TGTGCCAGCATCACCAGGGTGGCTCAGCCCCAGCATTTT
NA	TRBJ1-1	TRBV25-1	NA	CASSESPGGMNTEAFF	TGTGCCAGCAGTGAATCTCCGGGGGGTATGAACACTGAAGCTTTCTTT
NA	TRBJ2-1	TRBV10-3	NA	CAISGYSNNEQFF	TGTGCCATCAGTGGATACAGCAACAATGAGCAGTTCTTC
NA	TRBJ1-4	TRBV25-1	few	CASSVYQVTNEKLFF	TGTGCCAGCAGTGTATACCAGGTTACTAATGAAAAACTGTTTTTT
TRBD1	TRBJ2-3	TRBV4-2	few	CASSPRDRGTDTQYF	TGTGCCAGCAGCCCACGGGACAGGGGTACAGATACGCAGTATTTT
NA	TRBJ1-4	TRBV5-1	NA	CASSLDPGGKRVFF	TGCGCCAGCAGCTTGGACCCGGGCGGGAAAAGGGTGTTTTTT
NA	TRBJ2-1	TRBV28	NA	CASSPGGGPTYNEQFF	TGTGCCAGCAGTCCTGGGGGGGGCCCGACCTACAATGAGCAGTTCTTC
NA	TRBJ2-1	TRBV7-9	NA	CASRGQGRELSEQFF	TGTGCCAGCAGGGGTCAGGGGCGGGAGTTAAGTGAGCAGTTCTTC
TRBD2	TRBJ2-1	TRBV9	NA	CASSVGTSGRVYNEQFF	TGTGCCAGCAGCGTCGGGACTAGCGGGAGAGTATACAATGAGCAGTTCTTC